A selection of T cell receptor beta chains follows, all from one sample in a study of CD4+ T cells in melanoma. Here immunoSEQ multiplex PCR was the method, and the copy in TCRdb shows in-frame clones only, minus some. The table records about 55,000 clones, 55% to 75% of them present only once. Material for sequencing was tumor tissue. The receptors originated from a human donor with melanoma. Each CDR3 is given with its conserved first and last residue. Each record gives: clone size, V gene, D gene, J gene, CDR3 DNA, CDR3 protein. D genes are given only for firm matches. The size field is filled for only some rows; it gives once, few, many or a size class.

-	TRBV6-5	-	TRBJ2-1	TGTGCCAGCAGTTACTCGAGCCACAATGAGCAGTTCTTC	CASSYSSHNEQFF
-	TRBV6-6	TRBD2	TRBJ2-3	TGTGCCAGCAGTTTAGCGGGGGGCCTACACCCAGATACGCAGTATTTT	CASSLAGGLHPDTQYF
-	TRBV7-6	-	TRBJ2-5	TGTGCCAGCAGCTTTGGGGGGCAGAAGCATTCGGAGACCCAGTACTTC	CASSFGGQKHSETQYF
-	TRBV7-3	-	TRBJ1-1	TGTGCCAGCAGCTTAGACGGCAGGGAGAACACTGAAGCTTTCTTT	CASSLDGRENTEAFF
-	TRBV21-1	-	TRBJ2-5	TGTGCCAGCAGCTCGGTCCCCACAGGGGGCTGGGGAGGGGAGACCCAGTACTTC	CASSSVPTGGWGGETQYF
-	TRBV10-2	TRBD1	TRBJ1-5	TGCGCCAGCATGACAGGGGTTCAACAGCCCCAGCATTTT	CASMTGVQQPQHF
few	TRBV15	TRBD1	TRBJ2-1	TGTGCCACCAGCAGAGGACAGGGGGCGCGAAATGAGCAGTTCTTC	CATSRGQGARNEQFF
-	TRBV28	-	TRBJ1-2	TGTGCCAGCAGTTTAACAGCTAACTATGGCTACACCTTC	CASSLTANYGYTF
-	TRBV27	-	TRBJ2-5	TGTGCCAGCAGACGCCGGGGCGTGTTGGAGACCCAGTACTTC	CASRRRGVLETQYF
-	TRBV9	-	TRBJ1-1	TGTGCCAGCAGCCGAGAGTACACTGAAGCTTTCTTT	CASSREYTEAFF
-	TRBV28	TRBD1	TRBJ2-7	TGTGCCAGCAGTCCTATGTTAGGGGGCCCCTACGAGCAGTACTTC	CASSPMLGGPYEQYF
-	TRBV11-2	TRBD2	TRBJ2-7	TGTGCCAGCAGTCTAAGCGGGGGTTCTTCCTACGAGCAGTACTTC	CASSLSGGSSYEQYF
-	TRBV27	TRBD1	TRBJ2-2	TGTGCCAGCAGTTTTCGACCGGGACAGGGGCCGCTTACCGGGGAGCTGTTTTTT	CASSFRPGQGPLTGELFF
few	TRBV9	-	TRBJ1-2	TGTGCCAGCAGCGTAGACAGGGCCCGCTCCGGCTACACCTTC	CASSVDRARSGYTF
-	TRBV7-8	TRBD1	TRBJ1-5	TGTGCCAGCCGCCAGACAGGGGCGGGCCAGCCCCAGCATTTT	CASRQTGAGQPQHF
-	TRBV27	-	TRBJ2-7	TGTGCCAGCAGTTTAGGGGGAATGGTCGACGAGCAGTACTTC	CASSLGGMVDEQYF